The clone carrying this T cell receptor (beta chain) was found once. In the study's own analysis: Nucleated cell number was recorded as an estimate derived from reference gene primer amplification. Profiling relied on immunoSEQ multiplex PCR, and the TCRdb table lists in-frame clones only, not all of them. V, J and clone size reflect that table, while D and trimming were determined from the DNA. The sample yields 200,000 to 250,000 clones, about 90% seen once. Seattle enrolled patients during active infection and tracked them longitudinally. This sample stems from a study of blood T cell repertoires in COVID-19. V shed 8 bases, J shed 4 bases, and the junction held 5 bases outside the gene matches. The CDR3 totals 15 residues. Germline CDR1 is MNHEY and CDR2 is SMNVEV (reference sequence).

This clonotype originated in a man aged 25 to 40 with COVID-19, enrolled during active disease. The specimen sequenced was peripheral blood. This chain links TRBV27 with TRBJ2-7, with 16 positions matching TRBD2. The CDR3 loop reads CASAGLAGGQYEQYF. CDR3 DNA sequence: TGTGCCAGCGCGGGACTAGCGGGGGGGCAGTACGAGCAGTACTTC.